This T cell receptor (beta chain) was identified in a study of T cells after yellow fever vaccination. Remarks on this clonotype: What it recognizes is unknown.

Trimming stripped 0 bases from V and 7 bases from J, with 10 bases between. The CDR3 sequence is 13 residues long. The germline gives CDR1 DFQATT, CDR2 SNEGSKA (reference sequence). The study, taken as a whole, reports: Abundant clonotypes from the bulk population could have been carried over as contaminants into FACS-sorted repertoires. Clones from primary vaccination mostly reappeared after the booster (96% CD4, roughly 87% CD8).

In making TCR cDNA, 5'RACE template switching added a universal primer site and UMIs to it. TCRdb reanalysed the 5' RACE reads using MiXCR and keeps one entry per CDR3 protein. Counted here are about 240,000 distinct CDR3 sequences, around 7% occurring once; the ten biggest clones make up approximately 0.87%. This sequence joins TRBV20-1 and TRBJ1-5, with D tentatively TRBD1 (6 bases). The sequences come from CD4+ T cells sorted from PBMCs, collected 15 days after the yellow fever booster vaccination. The source is a man between 25 and 39 years old who received the YFV17D yellow fever vaccine. CDR3 bases: TGCAGTGCTAGAGATAAGGGGGAGCAGCCCCAGCATTTT. Protein product: CSARDKGEQPQHF.